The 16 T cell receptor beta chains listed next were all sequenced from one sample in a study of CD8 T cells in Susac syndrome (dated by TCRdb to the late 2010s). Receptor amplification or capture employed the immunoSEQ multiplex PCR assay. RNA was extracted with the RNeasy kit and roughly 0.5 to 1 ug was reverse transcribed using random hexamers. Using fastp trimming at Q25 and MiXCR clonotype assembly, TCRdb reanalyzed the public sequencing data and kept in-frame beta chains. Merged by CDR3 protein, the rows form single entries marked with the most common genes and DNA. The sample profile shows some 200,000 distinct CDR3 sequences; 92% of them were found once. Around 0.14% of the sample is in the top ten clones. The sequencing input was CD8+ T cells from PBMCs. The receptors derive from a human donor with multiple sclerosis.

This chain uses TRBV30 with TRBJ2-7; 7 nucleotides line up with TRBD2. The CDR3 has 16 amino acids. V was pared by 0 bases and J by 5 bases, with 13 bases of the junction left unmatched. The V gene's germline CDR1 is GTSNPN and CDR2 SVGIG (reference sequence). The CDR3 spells CAWSVRTRSASNEQYF. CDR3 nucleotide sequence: TGTGCCTGGAGTGTACGGACTAGAAGTGCGAGCAACGAGCAGTACTTC.

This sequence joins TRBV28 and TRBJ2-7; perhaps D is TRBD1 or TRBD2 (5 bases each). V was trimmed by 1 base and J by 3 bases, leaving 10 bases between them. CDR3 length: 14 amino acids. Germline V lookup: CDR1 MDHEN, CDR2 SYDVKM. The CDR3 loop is CASSLFGTLYEQYF. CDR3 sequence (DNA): TGTGCCAGCAGTTTATTTGGGACCCTCTACGAGCAGTACTTC.

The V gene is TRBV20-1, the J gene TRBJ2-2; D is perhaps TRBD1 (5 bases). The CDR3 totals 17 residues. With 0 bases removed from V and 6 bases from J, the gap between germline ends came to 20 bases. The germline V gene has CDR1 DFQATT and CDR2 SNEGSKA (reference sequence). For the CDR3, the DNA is TGCAGTGCTAGAGAGGTGGGCAGGGAAAAAACCTCCGGGGAGCTGTTTTTT. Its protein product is CSAREVGREKTSGELFF.

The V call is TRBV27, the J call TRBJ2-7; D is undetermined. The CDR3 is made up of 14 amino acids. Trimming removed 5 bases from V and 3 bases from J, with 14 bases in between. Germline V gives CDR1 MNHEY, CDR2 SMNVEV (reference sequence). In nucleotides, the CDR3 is TGTGCCAGCAGTCCCTCCCTTTTTATCTACGAGCAGTACTTC. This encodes CASSPSLFIYEQYF.

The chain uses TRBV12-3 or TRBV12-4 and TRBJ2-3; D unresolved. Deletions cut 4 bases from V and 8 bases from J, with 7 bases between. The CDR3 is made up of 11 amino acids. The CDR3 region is CASSYDGTQYF. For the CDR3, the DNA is TGTGCCAGCAGTTATGATGGTACGCAGTATTTT.

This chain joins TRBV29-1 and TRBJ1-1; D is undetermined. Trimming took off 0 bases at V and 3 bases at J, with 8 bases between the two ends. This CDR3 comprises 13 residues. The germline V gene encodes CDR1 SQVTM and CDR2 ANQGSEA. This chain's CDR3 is CSVEDGPDTEAFF. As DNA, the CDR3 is TGCAGCGTTGAAGATGGTCCCGACACTGAAGCTTTCTTT.

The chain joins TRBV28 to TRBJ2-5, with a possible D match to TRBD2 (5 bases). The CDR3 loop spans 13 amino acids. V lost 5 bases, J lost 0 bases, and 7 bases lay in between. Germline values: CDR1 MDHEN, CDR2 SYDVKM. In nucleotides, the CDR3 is TGTGCCAGCAGTCCTAGCCACCAAGAGACCCAGTACTTC. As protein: CASSPSHQETQYF.

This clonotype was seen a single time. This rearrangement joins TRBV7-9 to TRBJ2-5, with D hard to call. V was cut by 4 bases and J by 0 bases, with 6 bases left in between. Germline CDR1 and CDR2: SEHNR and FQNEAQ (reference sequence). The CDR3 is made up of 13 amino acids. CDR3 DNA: TGTGCCAGCAGCTGGGAATACCAAGAGACCCAGTACTTC. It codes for CASSWEYQETQYF. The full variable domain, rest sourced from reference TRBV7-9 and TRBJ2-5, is DTGVSQNPRHKITKRGQNVTFRCDPISEHNRLYWYRQTLGQGPEFLTYFQNEAQLEKSRLLSDRFSAERPKGSFSTLEIQRTEQGDSAMYLCASSWEYQETQYFGPGTRLLVL.

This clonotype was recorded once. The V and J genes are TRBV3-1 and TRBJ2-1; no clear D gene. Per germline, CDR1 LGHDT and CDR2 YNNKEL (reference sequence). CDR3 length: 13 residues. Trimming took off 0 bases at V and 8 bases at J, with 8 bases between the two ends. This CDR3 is CASSQDGQDEQFF. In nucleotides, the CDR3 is TGTGCCAGCAGCCAAGATGGTCAGGATGAGCAGTTCTTC.

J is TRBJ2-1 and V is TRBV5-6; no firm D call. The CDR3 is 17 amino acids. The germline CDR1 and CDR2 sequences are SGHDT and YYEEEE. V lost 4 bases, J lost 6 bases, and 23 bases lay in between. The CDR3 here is CASSGILDPRGGNEQFF. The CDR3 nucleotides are TGTGCCAGCAGCGGGATACTGGACCCCAGAGGCGGCAATGAGCAGTTCTTC.

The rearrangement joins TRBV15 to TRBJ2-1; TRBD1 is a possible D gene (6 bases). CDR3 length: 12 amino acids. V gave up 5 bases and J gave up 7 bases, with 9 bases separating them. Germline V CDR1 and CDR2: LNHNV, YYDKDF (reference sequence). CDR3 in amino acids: CATSHTGNEQFF. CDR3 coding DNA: TGTGCCACCAGCCACACAGGGAATGAGCAGTTCTTC. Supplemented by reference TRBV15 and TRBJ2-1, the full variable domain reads DAMVIQNPRYQVTQFGKPVTLSCSQTLNHNVMYWYQQKSSQAPKLLFHYYDKDFNNEADTPDNFQSRRPNTSFCFLDIRSPGLGDTAMYLCATSHTGNEQFFGPGTRLTVL.

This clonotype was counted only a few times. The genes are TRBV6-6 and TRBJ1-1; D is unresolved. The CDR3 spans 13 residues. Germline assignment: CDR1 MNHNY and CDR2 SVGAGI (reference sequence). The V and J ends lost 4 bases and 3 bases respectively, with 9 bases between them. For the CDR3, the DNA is TGTGCCAGCAGTTCAGGAGGGTACACTGAAGCTTTCTTT. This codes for CASSSGGYTEAFF.

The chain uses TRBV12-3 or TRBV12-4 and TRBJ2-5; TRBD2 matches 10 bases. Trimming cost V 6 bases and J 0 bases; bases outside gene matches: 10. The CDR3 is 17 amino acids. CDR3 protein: CASRPQGLAENQETQYF. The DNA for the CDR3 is TGTGCCAGCAGACCACAAGGACTAGCGGAAAACCAAGAGACCCAGTACTTC.

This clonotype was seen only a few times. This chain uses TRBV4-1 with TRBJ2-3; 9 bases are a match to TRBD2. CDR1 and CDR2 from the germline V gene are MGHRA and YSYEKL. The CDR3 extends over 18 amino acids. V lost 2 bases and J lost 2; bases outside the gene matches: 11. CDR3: CASSQLYSGGALTDTQYF. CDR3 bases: TGCGCCAGCAGCCAACTCTATAGCGGGGGTGCTCTCACAGATACGCAGTATTTT.

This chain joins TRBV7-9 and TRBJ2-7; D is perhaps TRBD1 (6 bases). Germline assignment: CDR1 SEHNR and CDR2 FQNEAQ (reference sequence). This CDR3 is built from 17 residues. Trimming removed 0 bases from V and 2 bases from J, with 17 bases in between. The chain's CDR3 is CASSLAPQDSFTYEQYF. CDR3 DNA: TGTGCCAGCAGCTTAGCACCCCAGGACAGCTTTACCTACGAGCAGTACTTC.

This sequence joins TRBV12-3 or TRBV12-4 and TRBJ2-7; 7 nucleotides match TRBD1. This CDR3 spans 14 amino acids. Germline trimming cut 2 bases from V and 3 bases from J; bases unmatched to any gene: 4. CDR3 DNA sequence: TGTGCCAGCAGTTTATGGGCAGGGGGCTACGAGCAGTACTTC. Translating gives CASSLWAGGYEQYF.